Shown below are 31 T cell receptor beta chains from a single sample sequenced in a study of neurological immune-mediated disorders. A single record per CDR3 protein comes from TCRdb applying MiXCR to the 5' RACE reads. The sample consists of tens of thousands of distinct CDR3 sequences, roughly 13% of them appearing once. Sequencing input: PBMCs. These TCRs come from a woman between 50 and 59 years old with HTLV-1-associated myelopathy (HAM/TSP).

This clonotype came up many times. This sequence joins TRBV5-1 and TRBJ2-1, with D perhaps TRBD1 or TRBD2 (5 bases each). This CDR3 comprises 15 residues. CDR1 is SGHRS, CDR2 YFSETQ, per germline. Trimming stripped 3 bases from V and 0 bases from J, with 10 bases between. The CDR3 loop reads CASSWDPSSYNEQFF. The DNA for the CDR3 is TGCGCCAGCAGCTGGGACCCGAGCTCCTACAATGAGCAGTTCTTC.

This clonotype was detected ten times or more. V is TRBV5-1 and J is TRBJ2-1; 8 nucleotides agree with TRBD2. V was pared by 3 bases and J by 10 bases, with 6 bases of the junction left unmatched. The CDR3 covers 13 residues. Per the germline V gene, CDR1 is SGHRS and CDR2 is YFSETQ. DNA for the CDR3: TGCGCCAGCAGCTATTCTCGGGGGGGGGAGCAGTTCTTC. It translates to CASSYSRGGEQFF.

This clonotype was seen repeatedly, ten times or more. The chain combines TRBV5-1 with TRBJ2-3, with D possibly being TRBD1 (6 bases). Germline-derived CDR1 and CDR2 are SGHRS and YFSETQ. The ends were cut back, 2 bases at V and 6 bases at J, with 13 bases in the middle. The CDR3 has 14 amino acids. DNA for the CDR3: TGCGCCAGCAGCTTAGCGACAGGAACCGATACGCAGTATTTT. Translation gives CASSLATGTDTQYF.

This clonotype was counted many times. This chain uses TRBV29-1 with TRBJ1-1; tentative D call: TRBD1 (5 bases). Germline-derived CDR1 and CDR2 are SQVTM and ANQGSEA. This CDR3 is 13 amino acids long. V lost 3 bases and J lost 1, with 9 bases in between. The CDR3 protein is CSVEDIPNTEAFF. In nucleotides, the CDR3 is TGCAGCGTTGAGGACATACCGAACACTGAAGCTTTCTTT.

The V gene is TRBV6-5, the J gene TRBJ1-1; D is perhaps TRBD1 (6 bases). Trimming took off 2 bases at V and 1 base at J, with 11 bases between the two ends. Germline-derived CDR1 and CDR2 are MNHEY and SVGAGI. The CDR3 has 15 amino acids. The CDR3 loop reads CASSYTGHGNTEAFF. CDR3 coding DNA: TGTGCCAGCAGTTACACGGGACACGGGAACACTGAAGCTTTCTTT.

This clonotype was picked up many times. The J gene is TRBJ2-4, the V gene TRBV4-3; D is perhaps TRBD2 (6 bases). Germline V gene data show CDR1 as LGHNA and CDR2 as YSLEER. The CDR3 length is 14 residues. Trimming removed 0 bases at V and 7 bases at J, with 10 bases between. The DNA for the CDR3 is TGCGCCAGCAGCCAAGATGCGGGACTGAACATTCAGTACTTC. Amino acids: CASSQDAGLNIQYF.

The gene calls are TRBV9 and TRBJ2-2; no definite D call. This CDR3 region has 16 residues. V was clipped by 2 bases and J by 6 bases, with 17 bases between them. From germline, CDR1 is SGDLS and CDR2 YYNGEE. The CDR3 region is CASSVEGDGPAGELFF. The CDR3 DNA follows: TGTGCCAGCAGCGTTGAAGGTGACGGGCCGGCCGGGGAGCTGTTTTTT.

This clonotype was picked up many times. The CDR3 DNA reads TGTGCCAGCAGCGTATATAGTGGGTCCCGCACAGATACGCAGTATTTT. This translates into CASSVYSGSRTDTQYF. The chain joins TRBV9 to TRBJ2-3, with D hard to call. The CDR3 has 16 amino acids. V lost 1 base, J lost 1 base, and 13 bases lay in between. Germline assignment: CDR1 SGDLS and CDR2 YYNGEE.

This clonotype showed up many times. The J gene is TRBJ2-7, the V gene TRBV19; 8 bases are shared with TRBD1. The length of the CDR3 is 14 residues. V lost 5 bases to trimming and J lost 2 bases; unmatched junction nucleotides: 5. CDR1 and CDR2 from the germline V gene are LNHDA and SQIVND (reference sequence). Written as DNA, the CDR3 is TGTGCCAGTAGTCCTCGACAGGGGCCCTACGAGCAGTACGTC. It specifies CASSPRQGPYEQYV.

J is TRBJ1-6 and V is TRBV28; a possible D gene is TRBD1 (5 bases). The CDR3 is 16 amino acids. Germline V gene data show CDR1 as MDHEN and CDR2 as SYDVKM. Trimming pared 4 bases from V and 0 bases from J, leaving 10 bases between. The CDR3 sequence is CASSSGGSSYNSPLHF. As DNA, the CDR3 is TGTGCCAGCAGTTCTGGGGGGAGCTCCTATAATTCACCCCTCCACTTT.

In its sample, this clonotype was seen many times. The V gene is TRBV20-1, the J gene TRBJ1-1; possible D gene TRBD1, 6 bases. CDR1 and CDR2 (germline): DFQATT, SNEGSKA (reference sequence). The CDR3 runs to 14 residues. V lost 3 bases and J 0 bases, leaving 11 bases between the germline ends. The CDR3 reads CSASKGHLNTEAFF. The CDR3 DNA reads TGCAGTGCTAGTAAGGGACACCTGAACACTGAAGCTTTCTTT.

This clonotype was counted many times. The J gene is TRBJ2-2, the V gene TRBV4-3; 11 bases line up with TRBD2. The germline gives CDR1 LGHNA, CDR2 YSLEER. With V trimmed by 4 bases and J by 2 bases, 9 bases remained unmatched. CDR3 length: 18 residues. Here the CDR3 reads CASSLFPGTSGNTGELFF. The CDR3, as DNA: TGCGCCAGCAGCCTTTTTCCCGGGACTAGCGGTAACACCGGGGAGCTGTTTTTT.

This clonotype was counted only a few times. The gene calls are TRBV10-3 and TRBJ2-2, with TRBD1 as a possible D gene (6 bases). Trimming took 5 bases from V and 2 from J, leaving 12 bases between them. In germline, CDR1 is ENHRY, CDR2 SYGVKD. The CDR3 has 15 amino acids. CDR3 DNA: TGTGCCATCAGTCCCAGGGGCGAAAACACCGGGGAGCTGTTTTTT. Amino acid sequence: CAISPRGENTGELFF.

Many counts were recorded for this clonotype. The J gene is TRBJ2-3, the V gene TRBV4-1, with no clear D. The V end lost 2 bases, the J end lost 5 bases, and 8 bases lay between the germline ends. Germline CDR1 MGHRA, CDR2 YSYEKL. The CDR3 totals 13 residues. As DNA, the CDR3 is TGCGCCAGCAGCCAATCCCCAAAAGATACGCAGTATTTT. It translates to CASSQSPKDTQYF.

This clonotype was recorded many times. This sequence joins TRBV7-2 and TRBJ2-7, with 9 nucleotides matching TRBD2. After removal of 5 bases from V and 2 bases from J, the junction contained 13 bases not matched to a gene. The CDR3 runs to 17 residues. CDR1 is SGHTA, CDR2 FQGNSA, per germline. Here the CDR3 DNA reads TGTGCCAGCAGCCTCCCCCGCGCTAGCGGGGCGGCCTACGAGCAGTACTTC. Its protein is CASSLPRASGAAYEQYF.

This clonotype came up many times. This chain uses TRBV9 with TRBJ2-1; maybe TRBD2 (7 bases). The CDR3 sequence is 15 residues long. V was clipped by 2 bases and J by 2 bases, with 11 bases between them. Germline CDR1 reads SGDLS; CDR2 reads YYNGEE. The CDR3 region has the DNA TGTGCCAGCAGCGTTGAGGGGGGGCCCTACAATGAGCAGTTCTTC. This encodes CASSVEGGPYNEQFF.

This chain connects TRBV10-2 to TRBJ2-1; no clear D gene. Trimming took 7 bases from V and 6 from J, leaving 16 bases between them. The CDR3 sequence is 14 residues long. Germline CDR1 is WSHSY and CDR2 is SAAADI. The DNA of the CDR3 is TGCGCCAGCAAGCCGGGCCAATCCGGCAATGAGCAGTTCTTC. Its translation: CASKPGQSGNEQFF.

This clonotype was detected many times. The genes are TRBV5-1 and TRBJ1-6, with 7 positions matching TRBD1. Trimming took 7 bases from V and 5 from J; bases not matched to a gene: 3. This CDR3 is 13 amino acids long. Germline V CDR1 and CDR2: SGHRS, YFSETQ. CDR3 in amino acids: CASCDRDNSPLHF. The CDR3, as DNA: TGCGCCAGCTGCGACAGGGATAATTCACCCCTCCACTTT. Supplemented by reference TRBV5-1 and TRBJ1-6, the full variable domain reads KAGVTQTPRYLIKTRGQQVTLSCSPISGHRSVSWYQQTPGQGLQFLFEYFSETQRNKGNFPGRFSGRQFSNSRSEMNVSTLELGDSALYLCASCDRDNSPLHFGNGTRLTVT.

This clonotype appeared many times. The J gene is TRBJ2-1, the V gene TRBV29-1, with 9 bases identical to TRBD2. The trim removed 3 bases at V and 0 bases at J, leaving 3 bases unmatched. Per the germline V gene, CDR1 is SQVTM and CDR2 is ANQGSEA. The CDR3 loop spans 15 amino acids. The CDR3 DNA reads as TGCAGCGTTGACGCGACTAGCGGCTCCTACAATGAGCAGTTCTTC. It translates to CSVDATSGSYNEQFF.

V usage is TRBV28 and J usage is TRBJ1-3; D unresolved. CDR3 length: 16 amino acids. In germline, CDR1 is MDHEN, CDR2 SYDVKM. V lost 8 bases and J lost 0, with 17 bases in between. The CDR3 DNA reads TGTGCCAGCGCACTTCGGACCGACCTCTCTGGAAACACCATATATTTT. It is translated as CASALRTDLSGNTIYF.

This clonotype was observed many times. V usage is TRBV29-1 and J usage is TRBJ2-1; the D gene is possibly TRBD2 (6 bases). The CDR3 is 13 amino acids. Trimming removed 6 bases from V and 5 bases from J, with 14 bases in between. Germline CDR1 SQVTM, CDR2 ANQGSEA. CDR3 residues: CSVAWSGDNEQFF. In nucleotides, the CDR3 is TGCAGCGTCGCATGGTCGGGGGACAATGAGCAGTTCTTC.

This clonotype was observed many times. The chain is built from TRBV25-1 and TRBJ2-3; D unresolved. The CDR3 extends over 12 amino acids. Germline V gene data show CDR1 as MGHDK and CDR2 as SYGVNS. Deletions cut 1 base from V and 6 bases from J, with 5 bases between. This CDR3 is CASSESSDTQYF. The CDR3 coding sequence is TGTGCCAGCAGTGAATCTTCGGATACGCAGTATTTT.

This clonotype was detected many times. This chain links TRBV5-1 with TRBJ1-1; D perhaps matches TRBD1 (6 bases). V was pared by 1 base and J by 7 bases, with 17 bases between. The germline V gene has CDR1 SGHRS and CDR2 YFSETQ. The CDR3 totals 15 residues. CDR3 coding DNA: TGCGCCAGCAGCTTGTCACAGGGAAGAATAGATGAAGCTTTCTTT. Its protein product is CASSLSQGRIDEAFF.

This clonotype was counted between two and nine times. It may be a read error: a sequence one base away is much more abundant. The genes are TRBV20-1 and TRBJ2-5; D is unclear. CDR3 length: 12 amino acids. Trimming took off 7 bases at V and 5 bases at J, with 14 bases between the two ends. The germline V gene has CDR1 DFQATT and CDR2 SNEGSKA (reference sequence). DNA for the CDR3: TGCAGTGTCCCCGCCCGGTGGGAGACCCAGTACTTC. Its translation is CSVPARWETQYF.

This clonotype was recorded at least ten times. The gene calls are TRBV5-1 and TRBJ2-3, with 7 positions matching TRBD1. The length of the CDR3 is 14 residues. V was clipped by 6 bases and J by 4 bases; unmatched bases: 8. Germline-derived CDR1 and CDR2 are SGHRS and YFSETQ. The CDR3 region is CASTTGQDADTQYF. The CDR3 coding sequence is TGCGCCAGCACCACCGGACAGGATGCAGATACGCAGTATTTT.

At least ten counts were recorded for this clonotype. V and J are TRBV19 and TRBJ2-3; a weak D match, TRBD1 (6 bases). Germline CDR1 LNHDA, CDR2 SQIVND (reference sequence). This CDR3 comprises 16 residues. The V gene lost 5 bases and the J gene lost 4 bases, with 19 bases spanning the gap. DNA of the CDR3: TGTGCCAGTAGTCGGGACAACCCCAGGGGCGCAGATACGCAGTATTTT. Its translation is CASSRDNPRGADTQYF.

The CDR3 DNA is TGTGCCAGCAGCGCCCCCGTGTACAATGAGCAGTTCTTC. Its translation: CASSAPVYNEQFF. The chain is built from TRBV9 and TRBJ2-1; D ambiguous. This CDR3 is 13 amino acids long. The V and J ends lost 3 bases and 4 bases respectively, with 8 bases between them. Germline V CDR1 and CDR2: SGDLS, YYNGEE.

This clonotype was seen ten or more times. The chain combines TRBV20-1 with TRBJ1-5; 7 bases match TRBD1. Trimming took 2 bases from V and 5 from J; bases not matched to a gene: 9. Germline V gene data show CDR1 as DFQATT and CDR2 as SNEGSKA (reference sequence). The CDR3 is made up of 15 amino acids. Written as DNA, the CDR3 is TGCAGTGCTAGAAAGAGGGACAGACCCGATCAGCCCCAGCATTTT. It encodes CSARKRDRPDQPQHF.

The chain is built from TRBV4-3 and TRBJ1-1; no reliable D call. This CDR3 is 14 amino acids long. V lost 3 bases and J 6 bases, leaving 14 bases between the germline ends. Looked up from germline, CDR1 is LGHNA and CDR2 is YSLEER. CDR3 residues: CASSQRVRVSEAFF. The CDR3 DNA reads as TGCGCCAGCAGCCAGCGAGTGAGGGTCTCTGAAGCTTTCTTT.

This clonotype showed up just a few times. CDR3 DNA: TGCGCCAGCAGCTCACCGGGACAGGGGGGACAAAGCCGGAACATTCAGTACTTC. It yields the protein CASSSPGQGGQSRNIQYF. The chain uses TRBV5-1 and TRBJ2-4; 11 nucleotides match TRBD1. The CDR3 is 18 residues long. The germline CDR1 and CDR2 sequences are SGHRS and YFSETQ. Trimming took 3 bases from V and 7 from J; bases not matched to a gene: 15.

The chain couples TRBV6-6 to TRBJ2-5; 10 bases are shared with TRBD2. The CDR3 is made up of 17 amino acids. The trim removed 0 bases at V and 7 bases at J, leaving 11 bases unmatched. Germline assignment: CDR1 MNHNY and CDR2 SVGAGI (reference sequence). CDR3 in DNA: TGTGCCAGCAGTTACTCTATGAGCGGGGGGGCCGTTGCGACCCAGTACTTC. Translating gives CASSYSMSGGAVATQYF.